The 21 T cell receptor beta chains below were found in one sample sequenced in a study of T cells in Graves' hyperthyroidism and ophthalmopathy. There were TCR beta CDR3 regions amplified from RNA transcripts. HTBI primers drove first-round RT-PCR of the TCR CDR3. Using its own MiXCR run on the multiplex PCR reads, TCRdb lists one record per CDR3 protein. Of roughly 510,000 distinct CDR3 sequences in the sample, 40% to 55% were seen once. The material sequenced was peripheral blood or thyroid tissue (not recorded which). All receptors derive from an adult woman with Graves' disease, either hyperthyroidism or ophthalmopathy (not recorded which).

CDR3 in DNA: TGCAGTGCTACAGGGGCGGCTCAGCCCCAGCATTTT. Its translation is CSATGAAQPQHF. The chain carries TRBV20-1 and TRBJ1-5, with a possible D match to TRBD1 (6 bases). From germline, CDR1 is DFQATT and CDR2 SNEGSKA (reference sequence). The CDR3 sequence is 12 residues long. V lost 4 bases, J lost 6 bases, and 10 bases lay in between.

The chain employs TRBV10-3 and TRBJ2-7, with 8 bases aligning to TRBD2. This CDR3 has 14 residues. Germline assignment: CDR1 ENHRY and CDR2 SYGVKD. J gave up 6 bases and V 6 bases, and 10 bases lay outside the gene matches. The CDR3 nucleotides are TGTGCCATCAGGCGCAGCGGGACTAGAGGCGAGCAGTACTTC. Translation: CAIRRSGTRGEQYF.

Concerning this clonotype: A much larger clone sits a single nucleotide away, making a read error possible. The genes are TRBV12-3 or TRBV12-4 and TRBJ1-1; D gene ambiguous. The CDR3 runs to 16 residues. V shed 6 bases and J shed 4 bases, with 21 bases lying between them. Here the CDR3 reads CASRPTPPGVGTEAFF. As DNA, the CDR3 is TGTGCCAGCAGACCCACTCCCCCGGGAGTTGGCACTGAAGCTTTCTTT.

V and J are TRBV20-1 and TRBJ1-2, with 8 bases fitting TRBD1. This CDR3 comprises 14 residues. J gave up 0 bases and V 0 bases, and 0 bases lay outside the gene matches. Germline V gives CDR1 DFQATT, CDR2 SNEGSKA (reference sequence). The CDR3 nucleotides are TGCAGTGCTAGAGAGGACAGGGCTAACTATGGCTACACCTTC. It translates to CSAREDRANYGYTF.

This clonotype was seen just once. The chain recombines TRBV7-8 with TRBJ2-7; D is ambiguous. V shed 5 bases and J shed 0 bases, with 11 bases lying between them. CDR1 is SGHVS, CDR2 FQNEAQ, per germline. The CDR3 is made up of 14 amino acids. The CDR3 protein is CASSRVDVSYEQYF. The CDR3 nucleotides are TGTGCCAGCAGCCGAGTCGACGTCTCCTACGAGCAGTACTTC.

The DNA for the CDR3 is TGTGCCAGCAGTTCAAGGCTAGGGGCTACTGAGACCCAGTACTTC. Its protein is CASSSRLGATETQYF. The chain uses TRBV7-3 and TRBJ2-5, with D tentatively TRBD1 (5 bases). Germline assignment: CDR1 SGHTA and CDR2 FQGTGA. With 6 bases removed from V and 5 bases from J, the gap between germline ends came to 19 bases. This CDR3 is built from 15 residues.

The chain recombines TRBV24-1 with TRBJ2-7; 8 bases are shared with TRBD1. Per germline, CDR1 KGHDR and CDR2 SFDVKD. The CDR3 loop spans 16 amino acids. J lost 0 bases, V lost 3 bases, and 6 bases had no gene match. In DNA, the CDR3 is TGTGCCACCAGTGATCCGGGACAGGAGAACTCCTACGAGCAGTACTTC. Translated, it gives CATSDPGQENSYEQYF.

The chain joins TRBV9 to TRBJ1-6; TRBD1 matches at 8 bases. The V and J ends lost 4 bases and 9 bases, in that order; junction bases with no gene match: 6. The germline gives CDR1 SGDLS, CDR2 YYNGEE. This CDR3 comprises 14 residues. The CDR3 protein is CASSPRDRPSPLHF. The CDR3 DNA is TGTGCCAGCAGCCCACGGGACAGGCCTTCACCCCTCCACTTT.

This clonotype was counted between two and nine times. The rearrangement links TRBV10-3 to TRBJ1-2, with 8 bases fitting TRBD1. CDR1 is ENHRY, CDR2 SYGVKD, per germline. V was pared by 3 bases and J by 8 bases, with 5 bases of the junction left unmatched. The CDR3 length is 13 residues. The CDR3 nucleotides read TGTGCCATCAGTGATCCAGGGGGCAGCGGCTACACCTTC. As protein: CAISDPGGSGYTF.

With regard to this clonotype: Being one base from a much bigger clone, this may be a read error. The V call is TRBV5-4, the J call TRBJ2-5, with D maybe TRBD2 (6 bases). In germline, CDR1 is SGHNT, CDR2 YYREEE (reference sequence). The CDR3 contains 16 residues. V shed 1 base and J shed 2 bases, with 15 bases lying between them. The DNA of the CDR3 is TGTGCCAGCAGCTTGAGAGGGAGGATGAATCAAGAGACCCAGTACTTC. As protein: CASSLRGRMNQETQYF.

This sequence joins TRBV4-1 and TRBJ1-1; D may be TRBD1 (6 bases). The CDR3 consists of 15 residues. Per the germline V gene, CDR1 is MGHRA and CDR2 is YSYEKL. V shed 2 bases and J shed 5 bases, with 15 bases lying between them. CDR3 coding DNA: TGCGCCAGCAGCCAACCTACAGGGTCACGAACTGAAGCTTTCTTT. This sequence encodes CASSQPTGSRTEAFF.

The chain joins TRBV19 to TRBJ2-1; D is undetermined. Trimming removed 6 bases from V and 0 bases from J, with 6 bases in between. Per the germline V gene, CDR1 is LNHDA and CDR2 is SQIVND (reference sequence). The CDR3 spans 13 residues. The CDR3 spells CASSQNSYNEQFF. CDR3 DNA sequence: TGTGCCAGTAGCCAGAACTCCTACAATGAGCAGTTCTTC.

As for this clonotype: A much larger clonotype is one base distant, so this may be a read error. DNA for the CDR3: TGTGCCAGCAGGCCCGGGAATTTGAACACTGAAGCTTTCTTT. This sequence encodes CASRPGNLNTEAFF. The chain combines TRBV12-3 or TRBV12-4 with TRBJ1-1; D not resolved. V was cut by 6 bases and J by 0 bases, with 11 bases left in between. There are 14 residues in the CDR3.

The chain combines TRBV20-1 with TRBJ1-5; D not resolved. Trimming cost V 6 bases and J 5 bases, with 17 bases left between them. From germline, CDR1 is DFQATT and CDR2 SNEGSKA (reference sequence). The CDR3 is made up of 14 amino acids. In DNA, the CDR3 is TGCAGTGCGCTCATCCGGGAATACGATCAGCCCCAGCATTTT. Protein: CSALIREYDQPQHF.

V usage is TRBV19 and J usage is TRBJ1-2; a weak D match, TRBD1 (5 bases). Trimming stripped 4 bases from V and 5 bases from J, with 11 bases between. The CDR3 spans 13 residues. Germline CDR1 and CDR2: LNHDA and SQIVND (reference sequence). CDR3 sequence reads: CASSRTGKYGYTF. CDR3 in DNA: TGTGCCAGTAGTAGAACAGGAAAGTATGGCTACACCTTC.

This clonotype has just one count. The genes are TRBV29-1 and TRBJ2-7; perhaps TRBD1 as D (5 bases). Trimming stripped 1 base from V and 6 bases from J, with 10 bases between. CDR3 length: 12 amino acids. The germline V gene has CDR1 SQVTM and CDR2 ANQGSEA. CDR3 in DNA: TGCAGCGTTGAAGGGGGCAATCCCGAGCAGTACTTC. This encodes CSVEGGNPEQYF.

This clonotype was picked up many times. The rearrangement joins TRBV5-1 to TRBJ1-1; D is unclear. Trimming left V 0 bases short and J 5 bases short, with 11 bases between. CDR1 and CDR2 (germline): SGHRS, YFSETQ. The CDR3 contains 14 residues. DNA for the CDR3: TGCGCCAGCAGCTTGGTATTCGGTGGGACTGAAGCTTTCTTT. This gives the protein CASSLVFGGTEAFF.

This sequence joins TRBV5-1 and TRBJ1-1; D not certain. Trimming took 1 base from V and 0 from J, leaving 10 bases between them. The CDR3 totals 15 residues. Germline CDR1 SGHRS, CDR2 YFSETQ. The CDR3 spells CASSLLPGMNTEAFF. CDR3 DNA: TGCGCCAGCAGCTTGCTGCCAGGCATGAACACTGAAGCTTTCTTT.

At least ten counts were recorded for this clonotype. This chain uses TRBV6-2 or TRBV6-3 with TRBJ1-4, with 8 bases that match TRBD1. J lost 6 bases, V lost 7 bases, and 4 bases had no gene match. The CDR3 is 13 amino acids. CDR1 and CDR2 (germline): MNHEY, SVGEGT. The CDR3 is CASMLTGDEKLFF. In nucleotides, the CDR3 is TGTGCCAGCATGCTGACAGGGGATGAAAAACTGTTTTTT.

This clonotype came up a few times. The CDR3, as DNA: TGCGCCAGCAAGATTGGGACAGGCTACTATGGCTACACCTTC. Protein sequence: CASKIGTGYYGYTF. This rearrangement joins TRBV5-1 to TRBJ1-2; TRBD1 aligns across 8 bases. CDR1 is SGHRS and CDR2 is YFSETQ in the germline V gene. The CDR3 spans 14 residues. The J segment lost 3 bases and the V segment lost 6 bases, leaving 7 bases of the junction unmatched.

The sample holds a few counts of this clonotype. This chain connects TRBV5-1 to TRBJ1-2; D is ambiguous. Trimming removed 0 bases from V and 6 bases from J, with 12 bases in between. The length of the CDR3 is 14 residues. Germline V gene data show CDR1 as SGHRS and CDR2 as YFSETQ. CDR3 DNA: TGCGCCAGCAGCTTGGACGACACGAGGGATGGCTACACCTTC. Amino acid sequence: CASSLDDTRDGYTF.